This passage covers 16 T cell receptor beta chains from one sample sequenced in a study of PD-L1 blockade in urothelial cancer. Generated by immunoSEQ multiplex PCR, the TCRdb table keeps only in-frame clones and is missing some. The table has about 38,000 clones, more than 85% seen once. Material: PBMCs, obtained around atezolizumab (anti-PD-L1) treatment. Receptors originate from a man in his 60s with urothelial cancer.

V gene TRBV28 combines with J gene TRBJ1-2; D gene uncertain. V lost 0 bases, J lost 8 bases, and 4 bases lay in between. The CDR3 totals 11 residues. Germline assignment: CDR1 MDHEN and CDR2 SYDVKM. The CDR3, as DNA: TGTGCCAGCAGTTTATGGCGAGGCTACACCTTC. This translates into CASSLWRGYTF.

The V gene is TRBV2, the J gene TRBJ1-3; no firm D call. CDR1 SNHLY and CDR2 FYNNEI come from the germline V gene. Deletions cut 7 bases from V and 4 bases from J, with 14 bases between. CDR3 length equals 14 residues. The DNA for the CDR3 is TGTGCCAGCATTCGGGGATCGGCCGGAAACACCATATATTTT. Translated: CASIRGSAGNTIYF.

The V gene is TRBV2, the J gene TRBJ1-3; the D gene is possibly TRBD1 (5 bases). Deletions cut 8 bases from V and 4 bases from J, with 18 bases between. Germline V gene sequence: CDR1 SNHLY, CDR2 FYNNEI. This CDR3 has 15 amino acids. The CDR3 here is CASLAFGGSGNTIYF. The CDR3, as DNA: TGTGCCAGCCTCGCGTTCGGGGGGTCGGGAAACACCATATATTTT.

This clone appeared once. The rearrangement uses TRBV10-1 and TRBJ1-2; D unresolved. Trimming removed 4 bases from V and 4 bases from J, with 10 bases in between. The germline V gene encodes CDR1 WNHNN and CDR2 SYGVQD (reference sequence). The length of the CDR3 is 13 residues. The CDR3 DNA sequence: TGCGCCAGCAGTGGCAACTCATTCTATGGCTACACCTTC. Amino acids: CASSGNSFYGYTF.

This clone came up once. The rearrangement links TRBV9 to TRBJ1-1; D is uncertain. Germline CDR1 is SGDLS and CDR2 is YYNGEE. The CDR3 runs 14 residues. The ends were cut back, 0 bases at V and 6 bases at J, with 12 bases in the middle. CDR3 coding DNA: TGTGCCAGCAGCGTAGCTAACGGGGTGGCTGAAGCTTTCTTT. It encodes CASSVANGVAEAFF.

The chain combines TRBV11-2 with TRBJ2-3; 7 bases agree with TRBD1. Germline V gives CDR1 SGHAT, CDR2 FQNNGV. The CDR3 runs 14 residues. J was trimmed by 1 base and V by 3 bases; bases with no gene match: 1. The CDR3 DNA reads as TGTGCCAGCAGCTTTGGGACAGGCACAGATACGCAGTATTTT. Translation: CASSFGTGTDTQYF.

The CDR3 sequence: CASSHTPENGNTIYF. In nucleotides, the CDR3 is TGTGCCAGCAGCCATACCCCCGAGAATGGAAACACCATATATTTT. The J gene is TRBJ1-3, the V gene TRBV4-2; D remains unclear. CDR1 is LGHNA and CDR2 is YNFKEQ in the germline V gene. The CDR3 loop spans 15 amino acids. V was cut by 3 bases and J by 3 bases, with 12 bases left in between.

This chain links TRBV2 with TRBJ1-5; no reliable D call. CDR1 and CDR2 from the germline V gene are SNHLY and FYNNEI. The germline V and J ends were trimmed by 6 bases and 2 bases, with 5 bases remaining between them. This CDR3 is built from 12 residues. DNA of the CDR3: TGTGCCAGCAGCCCGGGCAATCAGCCCCAGCATTTT. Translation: CASSPGNQPQHF.

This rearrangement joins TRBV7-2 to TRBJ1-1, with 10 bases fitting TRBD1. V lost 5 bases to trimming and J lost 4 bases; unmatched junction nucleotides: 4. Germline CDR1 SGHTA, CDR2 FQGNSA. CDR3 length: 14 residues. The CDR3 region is CASSPGQGITEAFF. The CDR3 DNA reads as TGTGCCAGCAGCCCGGGACAGGGGATCACTGAAGCTTTCTTT.

This CDR3 is CASRYPGTGGSGELFF. In nucleotides, the CDR3 is TGTGCCAGCAGATACCCCGGGACAGGGGGCTCCGGGGAGCTGTTTTTT. This chain joins TRBV28 and TRBJ2-2; 12 bases match TRBD1. Germline V gives CDR1 MDHEN, CDR2 SYDVKM. CDR3 size: 16 residues. V lost 6 bases and J lost 6; bases outside the gene matches: 8.

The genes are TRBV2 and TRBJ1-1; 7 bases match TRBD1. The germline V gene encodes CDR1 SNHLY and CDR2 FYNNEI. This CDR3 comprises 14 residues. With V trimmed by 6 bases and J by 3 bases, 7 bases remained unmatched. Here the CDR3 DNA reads TGTGCCAGCAGAGACAGGGCAGCGTACACTGAAGCTTTCTTT. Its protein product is CASRDRAAYTEAFF.

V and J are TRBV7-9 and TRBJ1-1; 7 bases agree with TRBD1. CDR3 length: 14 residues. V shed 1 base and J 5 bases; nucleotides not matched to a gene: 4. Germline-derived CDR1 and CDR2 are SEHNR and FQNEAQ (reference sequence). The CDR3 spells CASSLGTGKTEAFF. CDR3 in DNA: TGTGCCAGCAGCTTAGGGACAGGTAAAACTGAAGCTTTCTTT.

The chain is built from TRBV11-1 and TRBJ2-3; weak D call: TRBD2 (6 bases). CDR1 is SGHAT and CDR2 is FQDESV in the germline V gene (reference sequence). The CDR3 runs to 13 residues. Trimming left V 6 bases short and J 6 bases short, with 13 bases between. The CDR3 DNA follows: TGTGCCAGCAGGAGGGACTTCAAGGATACGCAGTATTTT. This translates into CASRRDFKDTQYF.

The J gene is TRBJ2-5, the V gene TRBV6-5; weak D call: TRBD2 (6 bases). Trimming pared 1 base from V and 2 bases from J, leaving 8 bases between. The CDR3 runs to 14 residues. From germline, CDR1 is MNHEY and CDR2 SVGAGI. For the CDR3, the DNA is TGTGCCAGCAGTTACTTAGCGGATCAAGAGACCCAGTACTTC. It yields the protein CASSYLADQETQYF.

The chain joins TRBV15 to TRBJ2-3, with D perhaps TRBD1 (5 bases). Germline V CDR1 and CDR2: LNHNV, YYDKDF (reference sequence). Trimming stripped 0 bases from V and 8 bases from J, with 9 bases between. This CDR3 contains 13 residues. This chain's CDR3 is CATSRDWQGTQYF. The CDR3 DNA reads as TGTGCCACCAGCAGAGATTGGCAGGGTACGCAGTATTTT.

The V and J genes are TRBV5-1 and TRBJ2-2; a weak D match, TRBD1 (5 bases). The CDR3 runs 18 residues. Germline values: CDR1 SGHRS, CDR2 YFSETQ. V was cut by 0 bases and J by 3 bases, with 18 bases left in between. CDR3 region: CASSLAVGRDTYTGELFF. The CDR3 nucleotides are TGCGCCAGCAGCTTGGCCGTGGGGCGTGACACTTACACCGGGGAGCTGTTTTTT. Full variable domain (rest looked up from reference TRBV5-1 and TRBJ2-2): KAGVTQTPRYLIKTRGQQVTLSCSPISGHRSVSWYQQTPGQGLQFLFEYFSETQRNKGNFPGRFSGRQFSNSRSEMNVSTLELGDSALYLCASSLAVGRDTYTGELFFGEGSRLTVL.